The entry below describes one T cell receptor beta chain. Germline V gene sequence: CDR1 MGHRA, CDR2 YSYEKL. Trimming removed 4 bases from V and 3 bases from J; junction bases left unmatched: 7. The CDR3 totals 15 residues. This sample was included in a study of blood T cell repertoires in COVID-19. Study-level background: Donors in the United States, Italy and Spain gave samples during acute or convalescent COVID-19. T cells, B-cell-depleted T cells, or PBMCs provided the cDNA or gDNA that served as material.

Per the original data handling: Reference gene primer amplification gave nucleated cell count estimates. The method was immunoSEQ multiplex PCR; TCRdb's version includes in-frame clones alone and lacks a portion of them. That table supplies the V and J calls and clone size; D and trimming were determined from the DNA. The sample carries about 62,000 clones, approximately 90% recorded once. Material for sequencing was peripheral blood. This clonotype was sampled from a woman of 80 years or more with acute or convalescent COVID-19. The V and J genes are TRBV4-1 and TRBJ2-3; 7 nucleotides line up with TRBD1. The CDR3 DNA is TGCGCCAGCAGCCGGTTGGGACAGTCTACAGATACGCAGTATTTT. The encoded protein is CASSRLGQSTDTQYF.